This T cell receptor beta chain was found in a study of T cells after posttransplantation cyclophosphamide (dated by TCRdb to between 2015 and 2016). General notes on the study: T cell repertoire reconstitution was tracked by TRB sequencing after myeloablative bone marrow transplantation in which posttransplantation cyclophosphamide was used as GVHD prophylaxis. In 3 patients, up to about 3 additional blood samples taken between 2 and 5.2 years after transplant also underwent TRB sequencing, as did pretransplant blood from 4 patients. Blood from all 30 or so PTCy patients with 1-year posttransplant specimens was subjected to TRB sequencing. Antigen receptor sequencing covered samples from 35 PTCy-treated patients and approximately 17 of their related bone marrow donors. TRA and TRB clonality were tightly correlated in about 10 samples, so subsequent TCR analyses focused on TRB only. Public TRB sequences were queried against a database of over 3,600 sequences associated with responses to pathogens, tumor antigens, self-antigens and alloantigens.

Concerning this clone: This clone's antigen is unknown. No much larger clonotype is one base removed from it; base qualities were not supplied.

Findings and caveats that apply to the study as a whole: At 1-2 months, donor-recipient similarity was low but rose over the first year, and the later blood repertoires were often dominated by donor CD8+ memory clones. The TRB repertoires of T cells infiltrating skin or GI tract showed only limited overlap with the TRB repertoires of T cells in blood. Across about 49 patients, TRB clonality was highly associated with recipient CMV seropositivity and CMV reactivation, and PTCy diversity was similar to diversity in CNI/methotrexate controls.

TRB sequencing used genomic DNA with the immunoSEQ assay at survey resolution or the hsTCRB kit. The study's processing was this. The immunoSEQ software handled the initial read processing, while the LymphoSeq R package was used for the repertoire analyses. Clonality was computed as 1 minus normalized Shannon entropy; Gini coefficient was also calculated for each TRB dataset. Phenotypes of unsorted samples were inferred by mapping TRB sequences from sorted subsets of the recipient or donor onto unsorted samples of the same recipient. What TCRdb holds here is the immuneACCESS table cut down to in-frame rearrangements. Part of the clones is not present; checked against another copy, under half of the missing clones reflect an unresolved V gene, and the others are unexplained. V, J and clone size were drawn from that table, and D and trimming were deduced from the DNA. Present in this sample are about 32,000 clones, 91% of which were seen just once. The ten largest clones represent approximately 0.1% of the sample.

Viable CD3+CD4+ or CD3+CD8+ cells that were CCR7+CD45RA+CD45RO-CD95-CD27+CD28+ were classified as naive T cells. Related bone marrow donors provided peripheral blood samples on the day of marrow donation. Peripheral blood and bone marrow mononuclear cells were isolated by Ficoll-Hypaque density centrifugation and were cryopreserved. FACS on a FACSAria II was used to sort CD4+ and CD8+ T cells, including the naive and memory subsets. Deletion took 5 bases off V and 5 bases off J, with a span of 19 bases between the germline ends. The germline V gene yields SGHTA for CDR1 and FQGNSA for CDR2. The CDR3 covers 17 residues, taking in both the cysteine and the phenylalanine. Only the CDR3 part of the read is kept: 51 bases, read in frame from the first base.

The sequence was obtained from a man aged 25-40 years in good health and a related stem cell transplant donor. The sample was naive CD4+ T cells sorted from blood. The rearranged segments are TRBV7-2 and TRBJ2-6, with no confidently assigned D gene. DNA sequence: TGTGCCAGCAGCATTCGCATACGACAAAGTCGGGCCAACGTCCTGACTTTC. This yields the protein CASSIRIRQSRANVLTF. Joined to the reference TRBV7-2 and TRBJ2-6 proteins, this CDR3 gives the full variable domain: GAGVSQSPSNKVTEKGKDVELRCDPISGHTALYWYRQSLGQGLEFLIYFQGNSAPDKSGLPSDRFSAERTGGSVSTLTIQRTQQEDSAVYLCASSIRIRQSRANVLTFGAGSRLTVL.